This T cell receptor (beta chain) appears in the sequencing data of a study of blood T cell repertoires in COVID-19. The wider study: COVID-19 samples collected from the United States, Italy and Spain covered acute and convalescent phases.

CDR1 is MNHNY and CDR2 is SVGAGI in the germline V gene (reference sequence). The CDR3 runs to 15 residues. V lost 6 bases and J lost 5; bases outside the gene matches: 7. This clone was observed many times. TCRdb's table, derived via immunoSEQ multiplex PCR, lists solely in-frame clones and lacks some. The sample lists just over 95,000 clones; about 80% were seen once. Sample: peripheral blood. V gene TRBV6-6 combines with J gene TRBJ2-3, with 11 bases fitting TRBD1. The source of this sequence is a man aged 55 to 70 with acute or convalescent COVID-19. CDR3 amino acids: CASRLSGQGGDTQYF. CDR3 DNA: TGTGCCAGCAGGCTCTCGGGACAGGGGGGAGATACGCAGTATTTT.